This TCR beta chain was identified during a study of response to subunit inactivated influenza vaccine. Findings of the study overall: Few new T cells, the authors suggested, are recruited by each seasonal influenza vaccination.

This clonotype was counted only a few times. No antigen is known for it. The V end lost 1 base, the J end lost 6 bases, and 12 bases lay between the germline ends. The germline V gene encodes CDR1 GTSNPN and CDR2 SVGIG (reference sequence). The CDR3 extends over 14 amino acids. TCRdb re-analysed the RT-PCR reads in MiXCR, keeping a single row per CDR3 protein. The table includes 700,000 to 800,000 distinct CDR3 sequences, about 18% detected once. The TCR was taken from a man in his fifties who received an inactivated influenza vaccine. This chain uses TRBV30 with TRBJ2-2; possibly TRBD1 or TRBD2 for D (6 bases each). Sample: PBMCs from blood, taken about 5 days after vaccination. The CDR3, as DNA: TGTGCCTGGAGTGCCCAGGGGAGGTCCGGGGAGCTGTTTTTT. This translates into CAWSAQGRSGELFF.